This is a list of T cell receptor beta chains from one sample in a study of control samples from healthy donors and cancer patients. Assay: immunoSEQ multiplex PCR; the TCRdb copy retains only in-frame clones and omits some. This table has approximately 190,000 clones, approximately 90% appearing once. Sequenced material: blood. These receptors came from a man aged 25 to 45 in good health. Each CDR3 is given with its conserved first and last residue. Fields, in order: clone size, D gene, J gene, V gene, CDR3 protein, CDR3 DNA. A D gene is named only where the DNA matches it firmly. Clone size, where shown, is once, few, many, or a class for clones that have expanded.

-	-	TRBJ2-3	TRBV5-4	CASSLSPLTDTQYF	TGTGCCAGCAGCTTGAGCCCGCTCACAGATACGCAGTATTTT
-	-	TRBJ1-3	TRBV3-1/TRBV3-2	CASSQEGALGNTIYF	TGTGCCAGCAGCCAAGAAGGGGCTTTGGGAAACACCATATATTTT
-	-	TRBJ2-6	TRBV6-1	CASSDLIAGANVLTF	TGTGCCAGCAGTGATCTGATAGCTGGGGCCAACGTCCTGACTTTC
-	-	TRBJ1-6	TRBV7-9	CASSLEGFASPMGNSPLHF	TGTGCCAGCAGCTTAGAAGGATTCGCTTCTCCTATGGGGAATTCACCCCTCCACTTT
-	TRBD1	TRBJ1-5	TRBV4-2	CASSQDTGGNQPQHF	TGTGCCAGCAGCCAAGATACAGGGGGCAATCAGCCCCAGCATTTT
once	TRBD2	TRBJ2-2	TRBV19	CAAGPGGVTGELFF	TGTGCCGCGGGGCCGGGGGGGGTCACCGGGGAGCTGTTTTTT
-	TRBD2	TRBJ2-7	TRBV18	CASSPRQAGGPYEQYF	TGTGCCAGCTCACCACGTCAGGCGGGGGGGCCCTACGAGCAGTACTTC
-	TRBD1	TRBJ2-4	TRBV12-3/TRBV12-4	CASRGQGSIQYF	TGTGCCAGCAGGGGACAGGGAAGCATTCAGTACTTC
once	-	TRBJ2-7	TRBV6-1	CASSDGTVISYEQYF	TGTGCCAGCAGTGATGGGACTGTAATCTCCTACGAGCAGTACTTC
-	-	TRBJ2-5	TRBV7-9	CASSLEGEHTQYF	TGTGCCAGCAGCTTAGAGGGGGAGCATACCCAGTACTTC
-	TRBD1	TRBJ1-6	TRBV5-8	CASSRQGYSPLHF	TGTGCCAGCAGCCGACAGGGCTACTCACCCCTCCACTTT
-	-	TRBJ1-4	TRBV18	CASSRAAANEKLFF	TGTGCCAGCTCAAGGGCCGCCGCTAATGAAAAACTGTTTTTT
once	-	TRBJ1-5	TRBV2	CASSEGGYSNQPQHF	TGTGCCAGCAGTGAAGGGGGCTATAGCAATCAGCCCCAGCATTTT
once	-	TRBJ2-1	TRBV24-1	CATSDPKYNEQFF	TGTGCCACCAGTGATCCCAAGTACAATGAGCAGTTCTTC
-	-	TRBJ2-3	TRBV7-9	CASSLGLAGSDTQYF	TGTGCCAGCAGCTTAGGTCTAGCTGGATCAGATACGCAGTATTTT
-	-	TRBJ1-2	TRBV29-1	CSVEKGGITF	TGCAGCGTTGAGAAGGGTGGCATCACCTTC
-	-	TRBJ2-6	TRBV2	CASSGQGETMTSGANVLTF	TGTGCCAGCAGTGGGCAGGGCGAAACCATGACCTCTGGGGCCAACGTCCTGACTTTC
-	-	TRBJ2-1	TRBV9	CASSGGRSSYNEQFF	TGTGCCAGCAGCGGGGGACGAAGCTCCTACAATGAGCAGTTCTTC
-	-	TRBJ2-1	TRBV3-1/TRBV3-2	CASSQGGRYNEQFF	TGTGCCAGCAGCCAAGGCGGCCGTTACAATGAGCAGTTCTTC